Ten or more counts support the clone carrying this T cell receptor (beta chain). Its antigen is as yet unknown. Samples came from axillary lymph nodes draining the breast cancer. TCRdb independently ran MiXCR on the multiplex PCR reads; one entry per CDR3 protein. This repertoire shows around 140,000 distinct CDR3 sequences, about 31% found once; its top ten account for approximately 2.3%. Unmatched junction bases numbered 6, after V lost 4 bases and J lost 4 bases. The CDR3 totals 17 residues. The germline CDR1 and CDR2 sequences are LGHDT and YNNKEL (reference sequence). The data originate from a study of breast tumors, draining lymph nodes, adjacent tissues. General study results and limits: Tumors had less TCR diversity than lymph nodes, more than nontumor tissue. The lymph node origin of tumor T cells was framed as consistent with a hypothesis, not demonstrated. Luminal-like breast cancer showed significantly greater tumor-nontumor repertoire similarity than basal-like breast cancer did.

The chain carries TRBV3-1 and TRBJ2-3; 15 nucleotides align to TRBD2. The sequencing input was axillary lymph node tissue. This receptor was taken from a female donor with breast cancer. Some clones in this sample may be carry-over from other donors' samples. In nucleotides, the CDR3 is TGTGCCAGCAGCCGGGGGACTAGCGGGGGGTTCTCAGATACGCAGTATTTT. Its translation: CASSRGTSGGFSDTQYF.